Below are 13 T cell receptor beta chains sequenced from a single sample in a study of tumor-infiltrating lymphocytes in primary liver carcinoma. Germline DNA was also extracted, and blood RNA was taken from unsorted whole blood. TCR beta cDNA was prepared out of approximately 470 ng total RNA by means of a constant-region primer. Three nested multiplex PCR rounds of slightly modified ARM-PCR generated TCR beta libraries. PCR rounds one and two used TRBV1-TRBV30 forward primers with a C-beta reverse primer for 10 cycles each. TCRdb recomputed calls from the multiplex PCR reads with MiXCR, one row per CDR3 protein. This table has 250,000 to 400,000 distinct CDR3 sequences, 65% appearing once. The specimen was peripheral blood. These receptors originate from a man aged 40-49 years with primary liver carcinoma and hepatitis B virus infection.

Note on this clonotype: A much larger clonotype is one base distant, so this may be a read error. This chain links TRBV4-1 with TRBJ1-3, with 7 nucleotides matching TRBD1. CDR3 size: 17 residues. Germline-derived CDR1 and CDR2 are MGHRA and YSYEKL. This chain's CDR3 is CASNQDPGEGARNTIYF. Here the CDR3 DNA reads TGCGCCAGCAACCAAGACCCTGGTGAGGGGGCTCGAAACACCATATATTTT.

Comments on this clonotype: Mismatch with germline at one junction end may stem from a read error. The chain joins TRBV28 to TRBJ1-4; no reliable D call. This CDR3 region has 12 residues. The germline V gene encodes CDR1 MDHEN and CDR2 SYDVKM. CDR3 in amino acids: CAGSSQNEKLFF. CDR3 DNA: TGTGCCGGCAGTTCCCAGAATGAAAAACTGTTTTTT.

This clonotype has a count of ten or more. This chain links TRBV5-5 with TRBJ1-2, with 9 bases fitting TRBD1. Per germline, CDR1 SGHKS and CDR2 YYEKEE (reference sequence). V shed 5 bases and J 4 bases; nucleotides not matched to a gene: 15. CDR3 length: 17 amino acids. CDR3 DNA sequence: TGTGCCAGCAGGGCCCGGGACAGGGCAACCGCCGCCTATGGCTACACCTTC. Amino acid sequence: CASRARDRATAAYGYTF.

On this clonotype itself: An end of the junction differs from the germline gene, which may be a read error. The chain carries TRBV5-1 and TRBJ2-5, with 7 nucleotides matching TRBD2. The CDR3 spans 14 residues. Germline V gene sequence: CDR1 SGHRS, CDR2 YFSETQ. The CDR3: CASSPGTIQGTQYF. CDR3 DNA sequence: TGCGCCAGCAGCCCCGGGACTATTCAAGGGACCCAGTACTTC. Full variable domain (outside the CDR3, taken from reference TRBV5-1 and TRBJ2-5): KAGVTQTPRYLIKTRGQQVTLSCSPISGHRSVSWYQQTPGQGLQFLFEYFSETQRNKGNFPGRFSGRQFSNSRSEMNVSTLELGDSALYLCASSPGTIQGTQYFGPGTRLLVL.

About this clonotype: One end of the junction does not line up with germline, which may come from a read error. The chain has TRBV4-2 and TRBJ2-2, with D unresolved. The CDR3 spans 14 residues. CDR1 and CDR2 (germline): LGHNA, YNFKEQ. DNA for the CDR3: TGTGCCAGCAGTCAAGAAAGAAAGACCGTGGAGCTGTTTTTT. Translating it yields CASSQERKTVELFF.

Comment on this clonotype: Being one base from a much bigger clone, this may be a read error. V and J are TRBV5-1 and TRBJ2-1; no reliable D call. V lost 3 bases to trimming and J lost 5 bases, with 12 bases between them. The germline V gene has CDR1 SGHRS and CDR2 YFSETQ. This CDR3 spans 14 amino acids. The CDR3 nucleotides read TGCGCCAGCAGCTCCACCAACAGCCACAATGAGCAGTTCTTC. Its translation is CASSSTNSHNEQFF. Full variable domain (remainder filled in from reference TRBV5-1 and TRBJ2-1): KAGVTQTPRYLIKTRGQQVTLSCSPISGHRSVSWYQQTPGQGLQFLFEYFSETQRNKGNFPGRFSGRQFSNSRSEMNVSTLELGDSALYLCASSSTNSHNEQFFGPGTRLTVL.

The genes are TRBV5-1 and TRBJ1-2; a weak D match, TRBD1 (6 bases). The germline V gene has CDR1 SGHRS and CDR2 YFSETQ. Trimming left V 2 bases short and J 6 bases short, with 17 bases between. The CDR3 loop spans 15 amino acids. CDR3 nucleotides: TGCGCCAGCAGCTTATCACAGGGCGTTTTAAATGGCTACACCTTC. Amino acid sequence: CASSLSQGVLNGYTF.

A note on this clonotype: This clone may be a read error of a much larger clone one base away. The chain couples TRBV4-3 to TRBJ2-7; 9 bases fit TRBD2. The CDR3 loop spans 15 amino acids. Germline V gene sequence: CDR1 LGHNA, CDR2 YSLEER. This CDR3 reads CASSQAVAGVYERYF. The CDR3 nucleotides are TGCGCCAGCAGCCAAGCGGTAGCGGGGGTCTACGAGCGGTACTTC.

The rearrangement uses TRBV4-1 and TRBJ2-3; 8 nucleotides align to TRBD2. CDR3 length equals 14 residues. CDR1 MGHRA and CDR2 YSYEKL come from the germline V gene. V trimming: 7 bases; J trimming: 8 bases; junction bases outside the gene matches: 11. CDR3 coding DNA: TGCGCCAGCAACTTTGGGCGCCGGGGGGGTACGCAGTATTTT. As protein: CASNFGRRGGTQYF.

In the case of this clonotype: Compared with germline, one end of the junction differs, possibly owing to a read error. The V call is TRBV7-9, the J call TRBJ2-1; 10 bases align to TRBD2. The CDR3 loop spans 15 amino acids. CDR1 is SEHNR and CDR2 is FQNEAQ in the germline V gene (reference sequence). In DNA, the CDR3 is TGTGCCTGCAGCTTAGGGCTAGCGGGAGACAATGAGCAGTTCTTC. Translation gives CACSLGLAGDNEQFF.

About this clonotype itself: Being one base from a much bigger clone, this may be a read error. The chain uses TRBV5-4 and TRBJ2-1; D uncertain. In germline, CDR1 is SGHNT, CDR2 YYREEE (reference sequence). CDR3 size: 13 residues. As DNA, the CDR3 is TGTGCCAGCAGCCCTCACGAGACTTCTGAGCAGCTCTTC. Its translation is CASSPHETSEQLF. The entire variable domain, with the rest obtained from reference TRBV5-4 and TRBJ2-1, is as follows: ETGVTQSPTHLIKTRGQQVTLRCSSQSGHNTVSWYQQALGQGPQFIFQYYREEENGRGNFPPRFSGLQFPNYSSELNVNALELDDSALYLCASSPHETSEQLFGPGTRLTVL.

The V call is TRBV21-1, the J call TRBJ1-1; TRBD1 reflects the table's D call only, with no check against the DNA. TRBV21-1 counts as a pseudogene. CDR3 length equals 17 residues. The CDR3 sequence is CASSKEIARPWNTEAFF. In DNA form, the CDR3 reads TGTGCCAGCAGCAAAGAAATAGCCAGACCCTGGAACACTGAAGCTTTCTTT.

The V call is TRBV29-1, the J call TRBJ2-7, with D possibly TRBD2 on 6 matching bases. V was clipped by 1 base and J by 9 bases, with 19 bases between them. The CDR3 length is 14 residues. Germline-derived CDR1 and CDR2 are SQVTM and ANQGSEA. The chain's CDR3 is CSVEGLRGGYRQYF. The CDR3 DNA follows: TGCAGCGTTGAAGGCCTGAGGGGAGGCTACAGGCAGTACTTC.